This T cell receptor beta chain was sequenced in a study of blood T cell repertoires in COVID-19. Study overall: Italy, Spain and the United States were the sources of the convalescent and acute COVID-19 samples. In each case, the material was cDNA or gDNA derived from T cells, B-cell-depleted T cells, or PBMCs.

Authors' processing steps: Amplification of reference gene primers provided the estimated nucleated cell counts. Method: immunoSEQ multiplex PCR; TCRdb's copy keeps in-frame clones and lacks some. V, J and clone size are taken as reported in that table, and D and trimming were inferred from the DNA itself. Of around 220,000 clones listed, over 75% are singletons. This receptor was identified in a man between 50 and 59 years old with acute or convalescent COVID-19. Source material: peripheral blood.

In DNA form, the CDR3 reads TGTGCCAGCAGCCCACAGGGTAATACAGGCTATGGCTACACCTTC. Its protein product is CASSPQGNTGYGYTF. The chain is built from TRBV5-5 and TRBJ1-2, with D perhaps matching TRBD1 (6 bases). Looked up from germline, CDR1 is SGHKS and CDR2 is YYEKEE (reference sequence). The V end lost 4 bases, the J end lost 4 bases, and 17 bases lay between the germline ends. This CDR3 has 15 amino acids.